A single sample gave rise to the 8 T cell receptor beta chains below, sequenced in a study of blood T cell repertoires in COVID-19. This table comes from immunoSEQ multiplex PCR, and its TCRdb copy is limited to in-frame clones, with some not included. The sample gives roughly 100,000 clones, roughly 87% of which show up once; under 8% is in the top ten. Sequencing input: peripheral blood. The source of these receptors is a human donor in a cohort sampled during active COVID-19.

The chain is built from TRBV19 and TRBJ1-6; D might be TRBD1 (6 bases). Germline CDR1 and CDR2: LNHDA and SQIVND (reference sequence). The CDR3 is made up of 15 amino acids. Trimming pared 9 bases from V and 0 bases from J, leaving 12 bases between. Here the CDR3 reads CASAGVFSYNSPLHF. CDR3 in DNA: TGTGCCAGCGCAGGGGTTTTCTCCTATAATTCACCCCTCCACTTT.

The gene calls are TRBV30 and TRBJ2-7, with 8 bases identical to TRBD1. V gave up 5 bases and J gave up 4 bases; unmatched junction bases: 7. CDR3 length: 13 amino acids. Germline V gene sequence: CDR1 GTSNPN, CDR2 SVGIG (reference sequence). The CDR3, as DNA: TGTGCCTGGGCGCCAGGGGGCCAATACGAGCAGTACTTC. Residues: CAWAPGGQYEQYF.

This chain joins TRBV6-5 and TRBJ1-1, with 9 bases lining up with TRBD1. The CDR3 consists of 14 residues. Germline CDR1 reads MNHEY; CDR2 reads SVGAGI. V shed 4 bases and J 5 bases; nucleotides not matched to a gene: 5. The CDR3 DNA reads TGTGCCAGCAGTTCGGGACAGGGAGGGACTGAAGCTTTCTTT. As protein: CASSSGQGGTEAFF.

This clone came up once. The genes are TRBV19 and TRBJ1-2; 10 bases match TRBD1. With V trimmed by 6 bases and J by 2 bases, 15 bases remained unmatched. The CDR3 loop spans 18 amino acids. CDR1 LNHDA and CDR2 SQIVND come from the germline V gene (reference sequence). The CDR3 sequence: CASSIIPGQGPPNYGYTF. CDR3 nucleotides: TGTGCCAGTAGCATAATTCCGGGACAGGGGCCACCGAACTATGGCTACACCTTC.

The CDR3 sequence is CASSVAASQETQYF. The DNA for the CDR3 is TGTGCCAGCAGCGTAGCGGCTAGTCAAGAGACCCAGTACTTC. The chain couples TRBV9 to TRBJ2-5; no clear D. The CDR3 has 14 amino acids. Germline CDR1 SGDLS, CDR2 YYNGEE. V gave up 0 bases and J gave up 2 bases, with 8 bases separating them.

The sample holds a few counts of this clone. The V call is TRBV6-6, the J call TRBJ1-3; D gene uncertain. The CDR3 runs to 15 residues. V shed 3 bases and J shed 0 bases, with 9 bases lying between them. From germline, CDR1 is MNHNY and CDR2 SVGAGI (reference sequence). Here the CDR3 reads CASSYSTDSGNTIYF. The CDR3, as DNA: TGTGCCAGCAGTTATAGCACCGACTCTGGAAACACCATATATTTT.

CDR3 coding DNA: TGTGCCAGCAGTTTCACAGGGGCCCAGCCCCAGCATTTT. This translates into CASSFTGAQPQHF. The gene calls are TRBV27 and TRBJ1-5, with 7 bases matching TRBD1. V trimming: 3 bases; J trimming: 7 bases; junction bases outside the gene matches: 3. The germline CDR1 and CDR2 sequences are MNHEY and SMNVEV (reference sequence). CDR3 length: 13 amino acids.

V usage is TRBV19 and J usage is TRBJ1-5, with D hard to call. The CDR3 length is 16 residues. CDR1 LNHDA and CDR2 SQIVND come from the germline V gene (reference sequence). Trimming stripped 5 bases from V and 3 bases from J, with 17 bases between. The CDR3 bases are TGTGCCAGTAGTCCCACGAGGAGCTCGATCAATCAGCCCCAGCATTTT. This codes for CASSPTRSSINQPQHF.